This T cell receptor beta chain was sequenced during a study of identical twins. The CDR3 sequence is 15 residues long. Per the germline V gene, CDR1 is DFQATT and CDR2 is SNEGSKA (reference sequence). TCRdb called the 5' RACE reads again in MiXCR, with one record for every CDR3 protein. Of approximately 690,000 distinct CDR3 sequences in the sample, around 5.7% were seen once. Comment on this clonotype: The junction departs from the called germline gene at one end, perhaps through a read error.

This receptor was obtained from a man aged 18 to 29 in good health. Material: naive T cells sorted from blood. V and J are TRBV20-1 and TRBJ2-2, with D perhaps being TRBD1 or TRBD2 (6 bases each). The CDR3 DNA sequence: TGCAGTGCTAGTTCCTCGGGGGCGAACAACGGGGAGCTGTTTTTT. Translated, it gives CSASSSGANNGELFF.